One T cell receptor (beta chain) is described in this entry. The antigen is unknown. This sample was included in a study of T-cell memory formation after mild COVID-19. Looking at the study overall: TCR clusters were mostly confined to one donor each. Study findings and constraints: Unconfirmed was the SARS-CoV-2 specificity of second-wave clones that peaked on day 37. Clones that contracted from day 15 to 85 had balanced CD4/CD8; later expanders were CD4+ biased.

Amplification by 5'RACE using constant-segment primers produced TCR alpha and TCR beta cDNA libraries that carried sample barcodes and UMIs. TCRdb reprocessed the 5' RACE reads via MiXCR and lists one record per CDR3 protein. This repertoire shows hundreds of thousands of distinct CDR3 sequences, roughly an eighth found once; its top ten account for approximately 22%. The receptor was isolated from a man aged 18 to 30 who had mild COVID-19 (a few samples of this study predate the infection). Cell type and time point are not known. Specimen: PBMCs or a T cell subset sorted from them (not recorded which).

The CDR3 DNA is TGTGCCAGCAGCCCGTCAGGGGGCCGAGAAGAGACCCAGTACTTC. Translating gives CASSPSGGREETQYF. J is TRBJ2-5 and V is TRBV6-5; 8 bases map to TRBD1. The CDR3 extends over 15 amino acids. J gave up 3 bases and V 6 bases, and 9 bases lay outside the gene matches. Germline V gene data show CDR1 as MNHEY and CDR2 as SVGAGI.